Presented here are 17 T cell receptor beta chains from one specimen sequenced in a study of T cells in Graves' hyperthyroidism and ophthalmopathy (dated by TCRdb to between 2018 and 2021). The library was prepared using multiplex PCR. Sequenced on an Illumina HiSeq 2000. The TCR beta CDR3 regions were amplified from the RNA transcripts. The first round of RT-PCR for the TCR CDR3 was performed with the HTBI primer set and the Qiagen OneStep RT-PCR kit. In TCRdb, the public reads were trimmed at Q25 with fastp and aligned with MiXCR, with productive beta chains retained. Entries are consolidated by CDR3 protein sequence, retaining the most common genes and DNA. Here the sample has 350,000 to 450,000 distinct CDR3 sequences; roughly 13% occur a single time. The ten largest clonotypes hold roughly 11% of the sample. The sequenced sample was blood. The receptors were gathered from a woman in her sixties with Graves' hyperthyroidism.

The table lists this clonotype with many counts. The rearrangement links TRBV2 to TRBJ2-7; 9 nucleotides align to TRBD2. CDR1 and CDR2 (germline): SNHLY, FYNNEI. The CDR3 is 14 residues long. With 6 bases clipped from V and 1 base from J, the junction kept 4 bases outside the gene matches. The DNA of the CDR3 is TGTGCCAGCAGAGGGACTAGCACTTCCTACGAGCAGTACTTC. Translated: CASRGTSTSYEQYF.

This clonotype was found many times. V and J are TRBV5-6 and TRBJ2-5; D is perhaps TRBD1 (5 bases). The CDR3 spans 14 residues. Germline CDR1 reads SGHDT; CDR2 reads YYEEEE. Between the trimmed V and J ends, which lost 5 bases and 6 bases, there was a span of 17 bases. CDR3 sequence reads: CASSSTKGIQTQYF. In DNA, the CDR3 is TGTGCCAGCAGTTCGACAAAGGGGATTCAGACCCAGTACTTC.

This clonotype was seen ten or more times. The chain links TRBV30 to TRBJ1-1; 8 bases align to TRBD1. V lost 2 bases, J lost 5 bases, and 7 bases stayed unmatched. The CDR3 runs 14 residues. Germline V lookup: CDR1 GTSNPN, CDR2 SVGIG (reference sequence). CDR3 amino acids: CAWSIDRGMTEAFF. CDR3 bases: TGTGCCTGGAGTATAGACAGGGGAATGACTGAAGCTTTCTTT. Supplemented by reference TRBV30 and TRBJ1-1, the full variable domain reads SQTIHQWPATLVQPVGSPLSLECTVEGTSNPNLYWYRQAAGRGLQLLFYSVGIGQISSEVPQNLSASRPQDRQFILSSKKLLLSDSGFYLCAWSIDRGMTEAFFGQGTRLTVV.

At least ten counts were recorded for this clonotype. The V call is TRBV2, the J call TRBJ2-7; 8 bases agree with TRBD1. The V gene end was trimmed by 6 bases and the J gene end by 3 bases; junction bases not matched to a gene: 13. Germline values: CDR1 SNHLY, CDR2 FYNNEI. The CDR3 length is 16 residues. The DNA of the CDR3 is TGTGCCAGCAGGACAGTCAGGGGGCGCTTTCACTACGAGCAGTACTTC. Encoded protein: CASRTVRGRFHYEQYF.

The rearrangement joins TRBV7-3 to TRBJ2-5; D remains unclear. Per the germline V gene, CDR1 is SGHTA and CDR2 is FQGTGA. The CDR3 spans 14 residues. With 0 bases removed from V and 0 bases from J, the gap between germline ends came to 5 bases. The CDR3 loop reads CASSLTGYQETQYF. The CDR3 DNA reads TGTGCCAGCAGCTTAACGGGGTACCAAGAGACCCAGTACTTC.

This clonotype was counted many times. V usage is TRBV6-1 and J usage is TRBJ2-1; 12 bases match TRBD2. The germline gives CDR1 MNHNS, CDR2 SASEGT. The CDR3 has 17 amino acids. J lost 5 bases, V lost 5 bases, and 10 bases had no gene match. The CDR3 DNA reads TGTGCCAGCAGTACCCGGACTAGCGGGACGCCCCACAATGAGCAGTTCTTC. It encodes CASSTRTSGTPHNEQFF.

The CDR3: CASRTSGRGEQFF. The CDR3 DNA sequence: TGTGCCAGCCGGACTAGCGGGAGGGGTGAGCAGTTCTTC. The chain carries TRBV19 and TRBJ2-1, with 15 bases that match TRBD2. The CDR3 has 13 amino acids. From germline, CDR1 is LNHDA and CDR2 SQIVND (reference sequence). The V segment lost 9 bases and the J segment 9 bases; nucleotides outside the gene matches: 3.

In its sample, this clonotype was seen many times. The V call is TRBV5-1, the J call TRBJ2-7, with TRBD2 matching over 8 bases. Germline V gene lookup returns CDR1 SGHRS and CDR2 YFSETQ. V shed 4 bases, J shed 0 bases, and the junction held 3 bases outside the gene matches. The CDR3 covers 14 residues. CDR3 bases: TGCGCCAGCAGCGAGCGGGAGTTCTCCTACGAGCAGTACTTC. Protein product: CASSEREFSYEQYF.

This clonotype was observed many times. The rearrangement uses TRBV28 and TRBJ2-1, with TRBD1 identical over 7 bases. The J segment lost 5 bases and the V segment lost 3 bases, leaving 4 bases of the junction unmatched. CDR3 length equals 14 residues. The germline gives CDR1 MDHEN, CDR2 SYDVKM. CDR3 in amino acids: CASSFSGQNNEQFF. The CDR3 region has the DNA TGTGCCAGCAGTTTTTCGGGACAGAACAATGAGCAGTTCTTC.

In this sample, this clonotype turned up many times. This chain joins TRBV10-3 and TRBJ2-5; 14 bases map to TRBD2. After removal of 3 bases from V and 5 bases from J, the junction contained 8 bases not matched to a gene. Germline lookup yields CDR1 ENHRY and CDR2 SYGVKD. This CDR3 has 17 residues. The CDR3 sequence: CAISDARLAGGPETQYF. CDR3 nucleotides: TGTGCCATCAGTGACGCGCGACTAGCGGGAGGGCCGGAGACCCAGTACTTC.

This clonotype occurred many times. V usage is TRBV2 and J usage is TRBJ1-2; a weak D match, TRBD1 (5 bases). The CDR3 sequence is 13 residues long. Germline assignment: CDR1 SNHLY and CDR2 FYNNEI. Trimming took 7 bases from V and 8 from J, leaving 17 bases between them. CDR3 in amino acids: CASILGGGHGYTF. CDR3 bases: TGTGCCAGCATCCTGGGGGGGGGTCACGGCTACACCTTC.

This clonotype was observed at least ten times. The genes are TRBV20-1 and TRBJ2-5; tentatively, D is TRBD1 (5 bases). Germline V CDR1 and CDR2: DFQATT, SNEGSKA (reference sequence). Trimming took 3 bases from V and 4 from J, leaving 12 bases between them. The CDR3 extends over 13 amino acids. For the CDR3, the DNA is TGCAGTGCTAGTGTTCCAGGGCGAGAGACCCAGTACTTC. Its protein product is CSASVPGRETQYF.

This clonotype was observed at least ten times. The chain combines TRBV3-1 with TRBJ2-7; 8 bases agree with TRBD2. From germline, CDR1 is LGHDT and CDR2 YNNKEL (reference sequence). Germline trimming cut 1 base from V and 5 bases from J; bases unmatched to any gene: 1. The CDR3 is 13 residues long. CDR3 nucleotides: TGTGCCAGCAGCCAAGCGGGGGGGGACGAGCAGTACTTC. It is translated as CASSQAGGDEQYF.

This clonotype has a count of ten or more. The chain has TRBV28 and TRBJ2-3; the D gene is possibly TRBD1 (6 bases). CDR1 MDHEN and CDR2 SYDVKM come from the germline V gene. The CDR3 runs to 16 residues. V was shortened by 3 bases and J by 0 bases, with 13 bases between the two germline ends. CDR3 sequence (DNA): TGTGCCAGCAGTTTCAATCTGGACAGTAGCACAGATACGCAGTATTTT. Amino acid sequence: CASSFNLDSSTDTQYF.

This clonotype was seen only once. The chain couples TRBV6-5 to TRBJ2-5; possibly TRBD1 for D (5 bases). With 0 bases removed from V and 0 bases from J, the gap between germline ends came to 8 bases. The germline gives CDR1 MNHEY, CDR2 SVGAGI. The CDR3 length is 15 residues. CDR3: CASSYSQGNQETQYF. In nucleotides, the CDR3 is TGTGCCAGCAGTTACTCCCAGGGTAACCAAGAGACCCAGTACTTC.

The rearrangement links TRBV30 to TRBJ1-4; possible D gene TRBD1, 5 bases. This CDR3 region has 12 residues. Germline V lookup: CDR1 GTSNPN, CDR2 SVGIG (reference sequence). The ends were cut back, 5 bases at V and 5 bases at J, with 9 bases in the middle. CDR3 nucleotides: TGTGCCTGGGCGGAGGGGAATGAAAAACTGTTTTTT. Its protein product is CAWAEGNEKLFF.

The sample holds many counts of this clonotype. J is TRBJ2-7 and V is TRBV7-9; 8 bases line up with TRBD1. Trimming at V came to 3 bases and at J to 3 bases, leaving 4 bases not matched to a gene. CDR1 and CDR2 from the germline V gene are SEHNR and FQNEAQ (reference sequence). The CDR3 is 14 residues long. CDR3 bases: TGTGCCAGCAGCTTTTGGGACAGGAACTACGAGCAGTACTTC. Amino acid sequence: CASSFWDRNYEQYF.